Listed here is a single TCR beta chain. This record belongs to a study of blood T cell repertoires in COVID-19. The wider study: Collection of acute and convalescent COVID-19 samples took place in the United States, Italy and Spain. PBMCs, B-cell-depleted T cells, or T cells provided the cDNA or gDNA that made up the material.

Authors' processing steps: Reference gene primer amplification gave nucleated cell count estimates. Only in-frame clones appear in the TCRdb table, and some are missing; sequencing was by immunoSEQ multiplex PCR. The V and J calls and clone size come from that table; D and trimming were worked out from the DNA. The sample shows more than 200,000 clones, around four fifths of them seen only once. CDR1 SGHNT and CDR2 YENEEA come from the germline V gene. The CDR3 loop spans 12 amino acids. With V trimmed by 3 bases and J by 9 bases, 2 bases remained unmatched. The receptor was isolated from a woman aged 40 to 50 with active or convalescent COVID-19. The chain links TRBV11-3 to TRBJ2-1, with TRBD1 matching over 7 bases. Sequenced sample: peripheral blood. The CDR3, as DNA: TGTGCCAGCAGCTTTTACAGGGGTGAGCAGTTCTTC. This translates into CASSFYRGEQFF.